This T cell receptor (beta chain) is from a study of regulatory T cells in long-lasting Graves disease. Trimming removed 3 bases from V and 7 bases from J; junction bases left unmatched: 7. CDR1 SGDLS and CDR2 YYNGEE come from the germline V gene. The CDR3 length is 14 residues. This clonotype was counted a few times. iRepertoire HTBI primers and Arm-PCR of CDR3 regions built TCR beta libraries. TCRdb analysed the multiplex PCR reads with MiXCR anew, one entry per CDR3 protein. Here the sample spans about 540,000 distinct CDR3 sequences, roughly 13% being singletons. Described time point: newly diagnosed GD, antithyroid drugs for less than 3 months. With RNA extracted from PBMCs as input, the TCR library was made. The same specimen was also included in a second study, on T cells in Graves' hyperthyroidism and ophthalmopathy. This second study says: Those with hyperthyroidism were 18 to 65 years old, newly diagnosed, and ill for under 2 months.

The rearrangement uses TRBV9 and TRBJ1-2; 9 positions match TRBD1. The sequencing here drew on peripheral blood mononuclear cells (PBMCs), taken at new diagnosis, from a patient treated with antithyroid drugs. The sequence derives from a man in his thirties or forties with Graves disease. As DNA, the CDR3 is TGTGCCAGCAGCGGGCACAGGGGGCTGTCTGGCTACACCTTC. Its protein product is CASSGHRGLSGYTF. Based on the CDR3 plus reference TRBV9 and TRBJ1-2, the full variable domain is DSGVTQTPKHLITATGQRVTLRCSPRSGDLSVYWYQQSLDQGLQFLIQYYNGEERAKGNILERFSAQQFPDLHSELNLSSLELGDSALYFCASSGHRGLSGYTFGSGTRLTVV.